The T cell receptor beta chain described here comes from a study of technical replicates of blood from a few donors. Method: immunoSEQ multiplex PCR; TCRdb's copy keeps in-frame clones and lacks some. Of some 80,000 clones listed, roughly 96% are singletons. The CDR3 extends over 15 amino acids. V dropped 1 base and J dropped 1; count of bases not matched to a gene: 0. The germline V gene encodes CDR1 SGHTA and CDR2 FQGNSA. V usage is TRBV7-2 and J usage is TRBJ2-3; 9 bases fit TRBD2. Sequencing was carried out using T cells isolated from PBMCs. The receptor was derived from a human donor in good health. The CDR3 region is CASSLGTSGTDTQYF. The CDR3 nucleotides read TGTGCCAGCAGCTTAGGGACTAGCGGCACAGATACGCAGTATTTT.